Described below is a single T cell receptor beta chain sequence and its context. Assay: immunoSEQ multiplex PCR; the TCRdb copy retains only in-frame clones and omits some. The sample has about 160,000 clones, roughly 94% seen once. Trimming took 6 bases from V and 6 from J; bases not matched to a gene: 9. This CDR3 is built from 14 residues. CDR1 is MNHNY and CDR2 is SVGAGI in the germline V gene (reference sequence). The data are from a study of control samples from healthy donors and cancer patients. The TCR originated in a man in his sixties with colorectal cancer. The rearrangement links TRBV6-6 to TRBJ1-2; TRBD1 agrees at 8 bases. The material sequenced was PBMCs. Here the CDR3 reads CASSPGNRGNGYTF. CDR3 nucleotide sequence: TGTGCCAGCAGCCCTGGTAACAGGGGGAATGGCTACACCTTC.